The present TCR beta chain was sequenced within a study of identical twins' blood T cells. CDR1 is SGHDN, CDR2 FVKESK, per germline. V lost 1 base, J lost 0 bases, and 16 bases lay in between. This CDR3 region has 18 residues. TCRdb independently ran MiXCR on the 5' RACE reads; one entry per CDR3 protein. The data contain 350,000 to 400,000 distinct CDR3 sequences, roughly 31% of them singletons. The source material was PBMCs. The rearrangement uses TRBV14 and TRBJ2-1; D call uncertain. The clonotype was recovered from a woman aged 18 to 55 in good health. The CDR3: CASSQARKIRFSYNEQFF. The CDR3 DNA reads TGTGCCAGCAGCCAAGCCAGGAAGATCCGATTCTCCTACAATGAGCAGTTCTTC.